This T cell receptor beta chain was retrieved from a study of blood T cell repertoires in COVID-19. On the study more broadly: Both acute and convalescent COVID-19 samples were obtained from the United States, Italy and Spain. PBMCs, B-cell-depleted T cells, or T cells provided the cDNA or gDNA that made up the material.

Germline V gene data show CDR1 as KGHDR and CDR2 as SFDVKD. Between the trimmed V and J ends, which lost 5 bases and 1 base, there was a span of 13 bases. The CDR3 runs 15 residues. Under the authors' procedure: The assay estimated nucleated cells by amplifying reference gene primers. The table came from immunoSEQ multiplex PCR; TCRdb's copy has only in-frame clones and leaves some out. V and J calls and clone size follow that table, whereas D and trimming were derived from the DNA. The sample lists around 70,000 clones; roughly 80% were seen once. The clonotype originates from a woman of 80 years or more with active or convalescent COVID-19. Sample: peripheral blood. J is TRBJ1-1 and V is TRBV24-1; D may be TRBD1 (5 bases). CDR3 residues: CATSGAEQGNTEAFF. The DNA of the CDR3 is TGTGCCACCAGTGGGGCGGAGCAGGGGAACACTGAAGCTTTCTTT.